The clone carrying this TCR beta chain appeared a few times. Its antigen is undetermined. This entry comes from a study of T-cell memory formation after mild COVID-19. In the study overall: TCR clusters were largely donor specific.

Amplification by 5'RACE using constant-segment primers produced TCR alpha and TCR beta cDNA libraries that carried sample barcodes and UMIs. Using its own MiXCR run on the 5' RACE reads, TCRdb lists one record per CDR3 protein. The sample shows about 140,000 distinct CDR3 sequences, about 19% of them seen only once. The V gene's germline CDR1 is MNHEY and CDR2 SMNVEV (reference sequence). The length of the CDR3 is 16 residues. Trimming removed 6 bases from V and 5 bases from J, with 22 bases in between. Findings of the study overall: Contracting CD4+ clones lay largely in CM and EM, with CD8+ ones residing in EMRA. Proof of SARS-CoV-2 specificity was absent for the second-wave clones that crested on day 37.

This sequence joins TRBV27 and TRBJ2-5, with TRBD1 as a possible D gene (8 bases). The sequenced sample was PBMCs or a T cell subset sorted from them (not recorded which). This TCR was sampled from an adult woman who had mild COVID-19 (a few samples of this study predate the infection). Cell type and time point are not known. The CDR3 DNA follows: TGTGCCAGCAGCCAGGGGGCGGGAGAGGGGTGGGAGACCCAGTACTTC. Translated, it gives CASSQGAGEGWETQYF.